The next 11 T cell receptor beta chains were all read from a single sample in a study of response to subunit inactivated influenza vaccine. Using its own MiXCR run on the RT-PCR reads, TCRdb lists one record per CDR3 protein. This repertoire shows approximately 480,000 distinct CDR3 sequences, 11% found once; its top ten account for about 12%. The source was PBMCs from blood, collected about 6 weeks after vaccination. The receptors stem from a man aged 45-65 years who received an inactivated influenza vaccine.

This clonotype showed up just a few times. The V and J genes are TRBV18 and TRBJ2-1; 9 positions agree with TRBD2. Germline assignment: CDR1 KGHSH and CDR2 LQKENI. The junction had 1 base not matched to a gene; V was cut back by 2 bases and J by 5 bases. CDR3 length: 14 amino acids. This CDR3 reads CASSPASGNNEQFF. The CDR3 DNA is TGTGCCAGCTCACCAGCTAGCGGGAACAATGAGCAGTTCTTC.

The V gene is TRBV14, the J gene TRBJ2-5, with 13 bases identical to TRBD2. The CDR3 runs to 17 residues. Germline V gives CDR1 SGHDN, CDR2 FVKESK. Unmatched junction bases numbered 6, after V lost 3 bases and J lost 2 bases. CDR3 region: CASSHRRGLAGQETQYF. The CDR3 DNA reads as TGTGCCAGCAGCCATCGGAGGGGACTAGCGGGACAAGAGACCCAGTACTTC.

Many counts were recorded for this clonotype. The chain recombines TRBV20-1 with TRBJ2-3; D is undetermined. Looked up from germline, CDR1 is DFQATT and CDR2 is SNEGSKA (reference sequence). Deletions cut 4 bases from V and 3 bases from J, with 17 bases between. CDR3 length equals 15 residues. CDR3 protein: CSAKTSWVVTDTQYF. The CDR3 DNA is TGCAGTGCTAAAACCTCCTGGGTGGTGACAGATACGCAGTATTTT.

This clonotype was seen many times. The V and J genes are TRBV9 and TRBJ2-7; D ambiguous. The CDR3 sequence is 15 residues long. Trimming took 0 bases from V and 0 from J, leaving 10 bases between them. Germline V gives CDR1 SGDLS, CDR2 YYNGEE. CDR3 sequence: CASSVGTLTSYEQYF. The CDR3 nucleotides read TGTGCCAGCAGCGTAGGTACGCTAACCTCCTACGAGCAGTACTTC.

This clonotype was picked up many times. The DNA for the CDR3 is TGTGCCAGCAGTTTGGGGGGTACGAGCACTGAAGCTTTCTTT. Protein sequence: CASSLGGTSTEAFF. The chain employs TRBV12-3 or TRBV12-4 and TRBJ1-1, with TRBD1 as a possible D gene (5 bases). The CDR3 is made up of 14 amino acids. The V and J ends lost 3 bases and 4 bases respectively, with 12 bases between them.

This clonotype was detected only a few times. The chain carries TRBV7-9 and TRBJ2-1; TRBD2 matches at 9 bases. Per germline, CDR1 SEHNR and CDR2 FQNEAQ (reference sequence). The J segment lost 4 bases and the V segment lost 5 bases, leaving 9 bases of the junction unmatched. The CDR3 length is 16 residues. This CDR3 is CASSPGGRAMYNEQFF. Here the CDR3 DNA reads TGTGCCAGCAGCCCAGGCGGGAGGGCCATGTACAATGAGCAGTTCTTC.

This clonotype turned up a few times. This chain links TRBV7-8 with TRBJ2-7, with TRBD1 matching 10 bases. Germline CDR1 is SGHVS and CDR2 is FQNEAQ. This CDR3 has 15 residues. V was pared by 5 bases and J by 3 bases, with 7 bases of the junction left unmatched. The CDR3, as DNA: TGTGCCAGCAGCGCCCGACAGGGGGCCGGCTACGAGCAGTACTTC. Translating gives CASSARQGAGYEQYF.

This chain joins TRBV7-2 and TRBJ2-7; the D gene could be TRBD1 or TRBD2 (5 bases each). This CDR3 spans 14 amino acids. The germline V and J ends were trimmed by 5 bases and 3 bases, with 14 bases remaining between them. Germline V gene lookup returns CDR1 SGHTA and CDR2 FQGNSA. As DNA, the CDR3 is TGTGCCAGCAGCATCGGGACCGCCAACTACGAGCAGTACTTC. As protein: CASSIGTANYEQYF. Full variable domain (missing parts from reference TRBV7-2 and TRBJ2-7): GAGVSQSPSNKVTEKGKDVELRCDPISGHTALYWYRQSLGQGLEFLIYFQGNSAPDKSGLPSDRFSAERTGGSVSTLTIQRTQQEDSAVYLCASSIGTANYEQYFGPGTRLTVT.

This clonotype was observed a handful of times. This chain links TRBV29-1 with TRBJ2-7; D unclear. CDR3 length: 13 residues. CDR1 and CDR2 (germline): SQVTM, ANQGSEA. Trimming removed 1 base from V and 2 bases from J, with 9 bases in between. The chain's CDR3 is CSVEGPLPYEQYF. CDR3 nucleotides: TGCAGCGTTGAAGGCCCGCTACCCTACGAGCAGTACTTC.

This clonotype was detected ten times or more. CDR3 DNA sequence: TGTGCCAGCAGCTCGGGACAGGGGGCTGGAAACACCATATATTTT. Its protein is CASSSGQGAGNTIYF. This chain links TRBV7-8 with TRBJ1-3; 11 bases map to TRBD1. CDR1 and CDR2 from the germline V gene are SGHVS and FQNEAQ. The CDR3 runs to 15 residues. V was clipped by 4 bases and J by 2 bases; unmatched bases: 1.

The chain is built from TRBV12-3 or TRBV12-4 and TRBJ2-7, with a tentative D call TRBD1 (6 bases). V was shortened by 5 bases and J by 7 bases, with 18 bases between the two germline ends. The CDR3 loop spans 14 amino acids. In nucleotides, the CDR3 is TGTGCCAGCAGTCTGGGGGCTGGGGGCAATGAGCAGTACTTC. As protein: CASSLGAGGNEQYF.